Shown below are 21 T cell receptor beta chains from a single sample sequenced in a study of cytomegalovirus exposure and HLA in healthy donors. Data came from immunoSEQ multiplex PCR; TCRdb stores just in-frame clones and leaves some out. This table has 180,000 or so clones, about nine tenths appearing once. Source material: PBMCs. The receptor source for this set is a young man in good health and CMV-seropositive.

This clone occurred a few times. This rearrangement joins TRBV2 to TRBJ1-1, with D possibly matching TRBD1 (5 bases). The V and J ends lost 3 bases and 1 base respectively, with 9 bases between them. The length of the CDR3 is 14 residues. Per germline, CDR1 SNHLY and CDR2 FYNNEI. CDR3 residues: CASSDVQGNTEAFF. For the CDR3, the DNA is TGTGCCAGCAGTGACGTTCAGGGGAACACTGAAGCTTTCTTT.

The chain couples TRBV9 to TRBJ2-3; 10 bases match TRBD2. The CDR3 length is 15 residues. V was pared by 4 bases and J by 4 bases, with 6 bases of the junction left unmatched. Germline V gives CDR1 SGDLS, CDR2 YYNGEE. In DNA form, the CDR3 reads TGTGCCAGCAGCTTTAGCGGGAGGATCGCAGATACGCAGTATTTT. It specifies CASSFSGRIADTQYF.

The chain recombines TRBV27 with TRBJ1-2, with D perhaps TRBD1 (5 bases). This CDR3 has 16 amino acids. V gave up 3 bases and J gave up 0 bases, with 14 bases separating them. The V gene's germline CDR1 is MNHEY and CDR2 SMNVEV (reference sequence). CDR3: CASSFVPRGANYGYTF. The CDR3 DNA follows: TGTGCCAGCAGTTTCGTACCGAGGGGAGCTAACTATGGCTACACCTTC.

V gene TRBV19 combines with J gene TRBJ1-4; possibly TRBD1 for D (5 bases). CDR3 length: 14 residues. Germline V gene lookup returns CDR1 LNHDA and CDR2 SQIVND (reference sequence). The germline V and J ends were trimmed by 8 bases and 5 bases, with 15 bases remaining between them. DNA for the CDR3: TGTGCCAGTTTGGGTTCGGGGGGGAATGAAAAACTGTTTTTT. Translation: CASLGSGGNEKLFF.

Only a few counts were recorded for this clone. The rearrangement joins TRBV9 to TRBJ2-3; D might be TRBD2 (6 bases). Trimming stripped 1 base from V and 4 bases from J, with 13 bases between. CDR1 and CDR2 (germline): SGDLS, YYNGEE. This CDR3 has 15 amino acids. DNA of the CDR3: TGTGCCAGCAGCGTAAATGTAGGAGGGCCAGATACGCAGTATTTT. Its translation: CASSVNVGGPDTQYF.

CDR3 sequence: CASSTGVYEQYF. CDR3 sequence (DNA): TGTGCCAGCAGTACAGGGGTTTACGAGCAGTACTTC. This sequence joins TRBV6-1 and TRBJ2-7; 7 nucleotides agree with TRBD1. CDR3 length: 12 residues. CDR1 and CDR2 from the germline V gene are MNHNS and SASEGT. After removal of 5 bases from V and 4 bases from J, the junction contained 2 bases not matched to a gene.

The V gene is TRBV11-3, the J gene TRBJ2-7; the D gene is possibly TRBD1 (6 bases). Looked up from germline, CDR1 is SGHNT and CDR2 is YENEEA. V lost 5 bases and J lost 2, with 13 bases in between. This CDR3 contains 14 residues. The CDR3 loop is CASSVRQDPYEQYF. The CDR3 DNA follows: TGTGCCAGCAGCGTCCGACAGGACCCCTACGAGCAGTACTTC.

The chain links TRBV6-5 to TRBJ2-7; D is possibly TRBD2 (6 bases). Germline lookup yields CDR1 MNHEY and CDR2 SVGAGI. This CDR3 contains 11 residues. Trimming removed 7 bases at V and 12 bases at J, with 16 bases between. The CDR3 DNA follows: TGTGCCAGCACCCACGGGGGAGTCCCGTACTTC. Translated: CASTHGGVPYF.

The rearrangement uses TRBV7-2 and TRBJ2-7; perhaps TRBD2 as D (6 bases). The germline V and J ends were trimmed by 1 base and 3 bases, with 7 bases remaining between them. This CDR3 has 13 residues. The germline V gene has CDR1 SGHTA and CDR2 FQGNSA. The DNA for the CDR3 is TGTGCCAGCAGCTTAGGGGGGGACTACGAGCAGTACTTC. Encoded protein: CASSLGGDYEQYF.

The chain is built from TRBV10-3 and TRBJ2-7; 7 bases match TRBD1. Germline V gene lookup returns CDR1 ENHRY and CDR2 SYGVKD. V shed 6 bases, J shed 7 bases, and the junction held 12 bases outside the gene matches. This CDR3 is built from 14 residues. The chain's CDR3 is CAISQTGMVGEQYF. The CDR3 DNA sequence: TGTGCCATCAGCCAGACAGGGATGGTGGGGGAGCAGTACTTC.

This clone showed up just once. V is TRBV2 and J is TRBJ2-7; D unresolved. Between the trimmed V and J ends, which lost 8 bases and 5 bases, there was a span of 10 bases. The length of the CDR3 is 11 residues. The germline CDR1 and CDR2 sequences are SNHLY and FYNNEI. CDR3 sequence (DNA): TGTGCCAGCGAGCAAGTTGACGAGCAGTACTTC. It codes for CASEQVDEQYF.

The chain links TRBV29-1 to TRBJ1-1, with a weak D call TRBD1 (5 bases). Trimming took off 5 bases at V and 0 bases at J, with 10 bases between the two ends. The length of the CDR3 is 13 residues. From germline, CDR1 is SQVTM and CDR2 ANQGSEA. The CDR3: CSVRRALNTEAFF. For the CDR3, the DNA is TGCAGCGTTCGCAGGGCATTGAACACTGAAGCTTTCTTT. Complete variable domain (other parts from reference TRBV29-1 and TRBJ1-1): SAVISQKPSRDICQRGTSLTIQCQVDSQVTMMFWYRQQPGQSLTLIATANQGSEATYESGFVIDKFPISRPNLTFSTLTVSNMSPEDSSIYLCSVRRALNTEAFFGQGTRLTVV.

The chain joins TRBV6-5 to TRBJ2-1, with D perhaps TRBD1 (6 bases). Germline assignment: CDR1 MNHEY and CDR2 SVGAGI. The CDR3 is 16 amino acids. V was shortened by 2 bases and J by 0 bases, with 11 bases between the two germline ends. CDR3: CASSYTGQRSYNEQFF. DNA of the CDR3: TGTGCCAGCAGTTACACTGGACAGCGCTCCTACAATGAGCAGTTCTTC.

This chain joins TRBV14 and TRBJ2-2, with 9 positions matching TRBD2. The CDR3 extends over 17 amino acids. The germline V gene has CDR1 SGHDN and CDR2 FVKESK. V was clipped by 3 bases and J by 1 base; unmatched bases: 6. CDR3 nucleotide sequence: TGTGCCAGCAGCCACCTAGCGGGAAACCAGAACACCGGGGAGCTGTTTTTT. Residues: CASSHLAGNQNTGELFF.

CDR3 residues: CAWSVQGIPYEQYF. The DNA for the CDR3 is TGTGCCTGGAGTGTACAGGGGATACCCTACGAGCAGTACTTC. The V and J genes are TRBV30 and TRBJ2-7; 7 positions agree with TRBD1. Germline V gives CDR1 GTSNPN, CDR2 SVGIG (reference sequence). The CDR3 is 14 amino acids. V dropped 0 bases and J dropped 2; count of bases not matched to a gene: 4.

The rearrangement joins TRBV7-6 to TRBJ2-4; TRBD1 agrees at 10 bases. Looked up from germline, CDR1 is SGHVS and CDR2 is FNYEAQ. CDR3 length: 20 amino acids. V dropped 1 base and J dropped 0; count of bases not matched to a gene: 12. As DNA, the CDR3 is TGTGCCAGCAGCTTAGGCGCGGGACAGGGGAGGCCTCTAGCCAAAAACATTCAGTACTTC. Protein product: CASSLGAGQGRPLAKNIQYF.

This chain links TRBV9 with TRBJ2-1; possibly TRBD1 or TRBD2 for D (5 bases each). The V end was cut by 4 bases, the J end by 3 bases, with 14 bases between. Germline-derived CDR1 and CDR2 are SGDLS and YYNGEE. The CDR3 is 15 amino acids. DNA for the CDR3: TGTGCCAGCAGCCCACCGAGGGGTAACTACAATGAGCAGTTCTTC. This gives the protein CASSPPRGNYNEQFF.

The chain recombines TRBV7-2 with TRBJ2-1; D is uncertain. The germline V gene encodes CDR1 SGHTA and CDR2 FQGNSA. This CDR3 contains 14 residues. V was cut by 5 bases and J by 5 bases, with 13 bases left in between. CDR3 sequence reads: CASSPRVIDNEQFF. The CDR3 DNA is TGTGCCAGCAGCCCAAGGGTGATTGACAATGAGCAGTTCTTC. The full variable domain, in which reference TRBV7-2 and TRBJ2-1 provide the parts outside the CDR3, is GAGVSQSPSNKVTEKGKDVELRCDPISGHTALYWYRQSLGQGLEFLIYFQGNSAPDKSGLPSDRFSAERTGGSVSTLTIQRTQQEDSAVYLCASSPRVIDNEQFFGPGTRLTVL.

This rearrangement joins TRBV9 to TRBJ2-3; the D gene is possibly TRBD2 (5 bases). This CDR3 has 13 amino acids. Germline-derived CDR1 and CDR2 are SGDLS and YYNGEE. V was cut by 0 bases and J by 4 bases, with 6 bases left in between. In nucleotides, the CDR3 is TGTGCCAGCAGCGTAGGAGGGCCAGATACGCAGTATTTT. This translates into CASSVGGPDTQYF.

The chain uses TRBV7-2 and TRBJ1-6; weak D call: TRBD1 (6 bases). Trimming took 0 bases from V and 1 from J, leaving 7 bases between them. CDR1 and CDR2 (germline): SGHTA, FQGNSA. The CDR3 is 16 amino acids. CDR3 amino acids: CASSLARGSYNSPLHF. DNA of the CDR3: TGTGCCAGCAGCTTAGCGAGGGGGTCCTATAATTCACCCCTCCACTTT.

The V call is TRBV5-6, the J call TRBJ2-1; D is undetermined. The CDR3 spans 13 residues. With 1 base removed from V and 6 bases from J, the gap between germline ends came to 8 bases. In germline, CDR1 is SGHDT, CDR2 YYEEEE. The DNA of the CDR3 is TGTGCCAGCAGCTTGTCCCGCTTCAATGAGCAGTTCTTC. Its translation is CASSLSRFNEQFF.